The following is a T cell receptor beta chain sequence with its context. In germline, CDR1 is SGHDN, CDR2 FVKESK. With 0 bases removed from V and 6 bases from J, the gap between germline ends came to 14 bases. CDR3 length: 15 amino acids. This sample was taken from a study of CD8 T cells in Susac syndrome. Peripheral blood CD8+ and CD4+ T cells were profiled by TCR beta sequencing. The multiple sclerosis control group was made up of treatment-naive patients with stable or active relapsing-remitting disease. TEMRA cells were enriched by FACS, and CD4+ and CD8+ T cells were negatively isolated. Reverse transcription used about 0.5 to 1 ug RNA and random hexamers. The TCR beta CDR3 was amplified by immunoSEQ multiplex PCR across 54 Vbeta, 13 Jbeta. TCRdb processed the immunoSEQ multiplex PCR reads anew with MiXCR; each CDR3 protein has one entry. The sample carries 50,000 or so distinct CDR3 sequences, 93% recorded once.

This chain uses TRBV14 with TRBJ1-1; D is ambiguous. The sequence was obtained from a human donor with multiple sclerosis. The sample comprised CD8+ T cells from PBMCs. The DNA for the CDR3 is TGTGCCAGCAGCCAAGACCAGTCCGAGGTGTCTGAAGCTTTCTTT. It specifies CASSQDQSEVSEAFF.